This TCR beta chain is drawn from a study of cytomegalovirus exposure and HLA in healthy donors. Points from the study as a whole: A previous analysis found most TCR beta V segments productive roughly 87% or roughly 30% of the time.

PCR used 60 Vbeta primers and 13 Jbeta primers. Assay used: immunoSEQ multiplex PCR; TCRdb lists only in-frame clones, some missing. Recorded here are about 130,000 clones; the top ten clones represent less than 3.5%. With respect to this clone: Its antigen is unidentified.

Per the germline V gene, CDR1 is SGDLS and CDR2 is YYNGEE. The V and J ends lost 0 bases and 7 bases respectively, with 11 bases between them. The CDR3 runs 14 residues. The sample comprised PBMCs. This receptor was identified in a man aged 25-45 years in good health and CMV-seronegative. The V and J genes are TRBV9 and TRBJ1-5; maybe TRBD1 (5 bases). CDR3 coding DNA: TGTGCCAGCAGCGTAGGTCAGGGTGGACAGCCCCAGCATTTT. Translating it yields CASSVGQGGQPQHF. The full variable domain, rest sourced from reference TRBV9 and TRBJ1-5, is DSGVTQTPKHLITATGQRVTLRCSPRSGDLSVYWYQQSLDQGLQFLIQYYNGEERAKGNILERFSAQQFPDLHSELNLSSLELGDSALYFCASSVGQGGQPQHFGDGTRLSIL.